A single sample gave rise to the 9 T cell receptor beta chains below, sequenced in a study of T cell clones after liver transplantation. Some clones are missing from TCRdb's copy, which holds only in-frame ones; the method was immunoSEQ multiplex PCR. The table has more than 95,000 clones, approximately 85% seen once. Source: CD4+ T cells from blood, taken before liver transplant. These receptors all stem from a human donor who received a liver transplant.

The chain joins TRBV2 to TRBJ1-2; 8 nucleotides align to TRBD1. This CDR3 has 15 amino acids. V shed 6 bases and J 4 bases; nucleotides not matched to a gene: 10. Germline values: CDR1 SNHLY, CDR2 FYNNEI. DNA for the CDR3: TGTGCCAGCAGCCCCGGGAGGACAGGGATCTATGGCTACACCTTC. Translated, it gives CASSPGRTGIYGYTF.

The chain uses TRBV2 and TRBJ2-5; 7 positions match TRBD2. The CDR3 is made up of 13 amino acids. Trimming took 8 bases from V and 2 from J; bases not matched to a gene: 5. Germline V gene lookup returns CDR1 SNHLY and CDR2 FYNNEI. CDR3 protein: CASGRGPQETQYF. Here the CDR3 DNA reads TGTGCCAGCGGGAGGGGACCGCAAGAGACCCAGTACTTC.

This clone occurred a few times. Other DNA sequences from this sample encode an identical CDR3 as well. V and J are TRBV7-2 and TRBJ2-5; D not certain. The CDR3 has 13 residues. V was clipped by 2 bases and J by 2 bases, with 6 bases between them. Germline V gives CDR1 SGHTA, CDR2 FQGNSA. This CDR3 reads CASSLTPQETQYF. Written as DNA, the CDR3 is TGTGCCAGCAGCTTAACGCCACAAGAGACCCAGTACTTC.

The chain joins TRBV28 to TRBJ1-2; D is possibly TRBD1 (6 bases). CDR3 length: 14 residues. V was clipped by 2 bases and J by 2 bases, with 9 bases between them. The germline V gene has CDR1 MDHEN and CDR2 SYDVKM. This chain's CDR3 is CASSLGQFNYGYTF. CDR3 bases: TGTGCCAGCAGTTTAGGACAGTTCAACTATGGCTACACCTTC.

The rearrangement links TRBV4-2 to TRBJ2-3, with a possible D match to TRBD2 (5 bases). Germline V gene data show CDR1 as LGHNA and CDR2 as YNFKEQ. Between the trimmed V and J ends, which lost 0 bases and 8 bases, there was a span of 12 bases. The CDR3 runs 14 residues. The CDR3 DNA follows: TGTGCCAGCAGCCAAGAATCGCTCGGAGGTACGCAGTATTTT. Amino acid sequence: CASSQESLGGTQYF.

The chain recombines TRBV6-1 with TRBJ1-5; no clear D gene. Between the trimmed V and J ends, which lost 3 bases and 6 bases, there was a span of 9 bases. This CDR3 is 13 amino acids long. In germline, CDR1 is MNHNS, CDR2 SASEGT. The DNA for the CDR3 is TGTGCCAGCAGTGAGACCCTGTTTCAGCCCCAGCATTTT. As protein: CASSETLFQPQHF.

The chain recombines TRBV4-2 with TRBJ1-1; D not resolved. Germline-derived CDR1 and CDR2 are LGHNA and YNFKEQ. The CDR3 is 16 amino acids. Trimming left V 0 bases short and J 7 bases short, with 18 bases between. The CDR3 region is CASSQEEGPQASEAFF. The CDR3 bases are TGTGCCAGCAGCCAAGAAGAAGGCCCACAAGCGAGTGAAGCTTTCTTT.

The V and J genes are TRBV9 and TRBJ2-5; tentatively, D is TRBD2 (6 bases). Germline CDR1 SGDLS, CDR2 YYNGEE. The CDR3 totals 16 residues. V was clipped by 0 bases and J by 3 bases, with 15 bases between them. CDR3: CASSVGLTGAEETQYF. In DNA form, the CDR3 reads TGTGCCAGCAGCGTAGGTCTAACGGGAGCCGAAGAGACCCAGTACTTC.

The count of this clone is one. The genes are TRBV19 and TRBJ1-5; 10 positions agree with TRBD1. The junction had 9 bases not matched to a gene; V was cut back by 5 bases and J by 5 bases. The germline V gene encodes CDR1 LNHDA and CDR2 SQIVND (reference sequence). The CDR3 runs 16 residues. CDR3 sequence (DNA): TGTGCCAGTAGTTGGGGACAGGGGAGTTGGGATCAGCCCCAGCATTTT. Amino acids: CASSWGQGSWDQPQHF.